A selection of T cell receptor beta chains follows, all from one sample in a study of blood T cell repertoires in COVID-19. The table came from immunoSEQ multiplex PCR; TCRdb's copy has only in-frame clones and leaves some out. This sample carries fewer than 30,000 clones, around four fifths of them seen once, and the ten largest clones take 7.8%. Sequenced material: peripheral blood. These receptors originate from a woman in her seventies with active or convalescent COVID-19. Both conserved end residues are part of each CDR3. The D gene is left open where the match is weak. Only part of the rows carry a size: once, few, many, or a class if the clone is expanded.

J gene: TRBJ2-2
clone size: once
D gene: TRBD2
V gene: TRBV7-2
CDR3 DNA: TGTGCCAGCAGCTTACTCACTAGCGGAACCGGGGAGCTGTTTTTT
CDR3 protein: CASSLLTSGTGELFF

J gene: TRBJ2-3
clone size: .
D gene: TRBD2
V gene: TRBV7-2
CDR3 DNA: TGTGCCAGCAGTCCCCGAGGGAGGGCCATACGTCCAGATACGCAGTATTTT
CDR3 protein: CASSPRGRAIRPDTQYF

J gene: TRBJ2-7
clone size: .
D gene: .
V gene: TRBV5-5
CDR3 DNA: TGTGCCACCAGGGGGGGACTCTTTGGGAAATACGAGCAGTACTTC
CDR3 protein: CATRGGLFGKYEQYF

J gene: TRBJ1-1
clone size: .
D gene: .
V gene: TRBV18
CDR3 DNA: TGTGCCAGCGGGGAGGGCCTGAACACTGAAGCTTTCTTT
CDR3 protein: CASGEGLNTEAFF

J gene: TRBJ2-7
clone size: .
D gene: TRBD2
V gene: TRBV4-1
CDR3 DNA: TGCGCCAGCAGCCATGATACCGGGACTAGCGTAACCTACGAGCAGTACTTC
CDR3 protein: CASSHDTGTSVTYEQYF

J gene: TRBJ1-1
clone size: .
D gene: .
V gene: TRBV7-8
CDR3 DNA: TGTGCCAGCAGCGCCGCGACAGGGAACACTGAAGCTTTCTTT
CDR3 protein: CASSAATGNTEAFF

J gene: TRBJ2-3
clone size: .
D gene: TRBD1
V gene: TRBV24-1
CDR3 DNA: TGTGCCACCAGTGATTTGTGGGGGACAGGGGCAGATACGCAGTATTTT
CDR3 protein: CATSDLWGTGADTQYF

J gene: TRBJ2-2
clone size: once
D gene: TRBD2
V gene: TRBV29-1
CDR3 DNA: TGCAGCGCCTCTCGGAGTCGAGCGGGGGGGCCTATCGACACCGGGGAGCTGTTTTTT
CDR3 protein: CSASRSRAGGPIDTGELFF

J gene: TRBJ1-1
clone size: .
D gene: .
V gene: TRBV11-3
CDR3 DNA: TGTGCCAGCAGTCCAGGGGCTTTCTTT
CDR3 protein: CASSPGAFF

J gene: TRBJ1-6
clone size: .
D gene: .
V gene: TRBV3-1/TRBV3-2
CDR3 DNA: TGTGCCAGCAGCCCCCTTCCCGGGAGCTCCTATAATTCACCCCTCCACTTT
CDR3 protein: CASSPLPGSSYNSPLHF

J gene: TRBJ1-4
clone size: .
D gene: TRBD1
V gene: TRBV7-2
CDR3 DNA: TGTGCCAGCAGCTTGGGACAGGGATTAGGTGAAAAACTGTTTTTT
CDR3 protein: CASSLGQGLGEKLFF

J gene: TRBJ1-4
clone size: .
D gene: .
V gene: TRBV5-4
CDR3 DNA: TGTGCCAGCAGCTTGACAGGTCCTAATGAAAAACTGTTTTTT
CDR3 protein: CASSLTGPNEKLFF

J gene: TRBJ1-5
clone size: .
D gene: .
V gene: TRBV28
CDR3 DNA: TGTGCCAGCAGTCATTTCACCGGGACTCAGAATCAGCCCCAGCATTTT
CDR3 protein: CASSHFTGTQNQPQHF

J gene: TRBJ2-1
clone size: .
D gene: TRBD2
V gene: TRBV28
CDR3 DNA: TGTGCCAGCGGGGGGGAGGCATACAATGAGCAGTTCTTC
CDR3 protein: CASGGEAYNEQFF

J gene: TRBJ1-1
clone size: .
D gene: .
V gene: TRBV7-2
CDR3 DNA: TGTGCCAGCAGCTTAGCAGGGGGAAACACTGAAGCTTTCTTT
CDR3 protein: CASSLAGGNTEAFF

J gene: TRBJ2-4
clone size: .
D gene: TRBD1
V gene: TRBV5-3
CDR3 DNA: TGTGCCAGAAGCAGGGACAGGTGTTATATCAAAAACATTCAGTACTTC
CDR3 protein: CARSRDRCYIKNIQYF

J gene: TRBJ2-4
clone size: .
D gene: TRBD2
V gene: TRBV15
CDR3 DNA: TGTGCCACCAGCAGACGGCGGGGGGACAAAAACATTCAGTACTTC
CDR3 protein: CATSRRRGDKNIQYF

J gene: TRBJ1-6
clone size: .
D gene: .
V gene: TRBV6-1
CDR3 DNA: TGTGCCAGCAGTGGGGGAGGAGGGCGAACCTCCTATAATTCACCCCTCCACTTT
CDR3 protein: CASSGGGGRTSYNSPLHF

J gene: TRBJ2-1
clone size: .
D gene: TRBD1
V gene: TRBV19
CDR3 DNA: TGTGCCAGTAGTATAGCCCGGACAGGGCTGAATGAGCAGTTCTTC
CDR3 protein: CASSIARTGLNEQFF

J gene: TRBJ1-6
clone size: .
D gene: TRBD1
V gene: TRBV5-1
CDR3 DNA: TGCGCCAGCCGACAGGGGATTGGGTCACCCCTCCACTTT
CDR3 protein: CASRQGIGSPLHF

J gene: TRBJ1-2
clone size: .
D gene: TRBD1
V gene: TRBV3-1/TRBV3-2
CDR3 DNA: TGTGCCAGCAGCCAAGGACAGGGCGCTAACTATGGCTACACCTTC
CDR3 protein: CASSQGQGANYGYTF

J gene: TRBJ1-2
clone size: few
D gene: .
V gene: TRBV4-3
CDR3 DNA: TGCGCCAGCAGCCAAAATACAGCTAACTATGGCTACACCTTC
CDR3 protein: CASSQNTANYGYTF

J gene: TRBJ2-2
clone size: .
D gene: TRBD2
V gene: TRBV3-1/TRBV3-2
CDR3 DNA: TGTGCCAGCAGCCAATCGGGGGGGACCGGGGAGCTGTTTTTT
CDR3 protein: CASSQSGGTGELFF

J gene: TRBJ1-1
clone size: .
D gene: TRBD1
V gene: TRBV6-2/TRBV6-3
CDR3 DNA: TGTGCCAGCAGTGACCAGGACAGGCCTTCGCTACGGGGAGCTTTCTTT
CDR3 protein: CASSDQDRPSLRGAFF

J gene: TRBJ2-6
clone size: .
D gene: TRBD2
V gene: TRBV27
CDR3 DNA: TGTGCCAGCAGTCCCAAGGCGGGACTAGTCACCTCTGGGGCCAACGTCCTGACTTTC
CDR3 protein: CASSPKAGLVTSGANVLTF

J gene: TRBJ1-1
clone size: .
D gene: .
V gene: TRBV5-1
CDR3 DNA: TGCGCCAGCAGCTTGCTTCGCGGGGCTATGAACACTGAAGCTTTCTTT
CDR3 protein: CASSLLRGAMNTEAFF

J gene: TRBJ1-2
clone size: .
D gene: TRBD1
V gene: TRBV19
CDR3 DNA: TGTGCCAGTAGTATACCCGGGACAGGGGGCGGCTACACCTTC
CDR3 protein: CASSIPGTGGGYTF

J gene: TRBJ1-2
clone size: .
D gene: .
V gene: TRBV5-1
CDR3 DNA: TGCGCCAGCAGATCCGAGAACTATGGCTACACCTTC
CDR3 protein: CASRSENYGYTF

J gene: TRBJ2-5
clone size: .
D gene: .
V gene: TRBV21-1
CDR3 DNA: TGTGCCAGCAATTTAAGACTAGCCGGAGAGACCCAGTACTTC
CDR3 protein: CASNLRLAGETQYF

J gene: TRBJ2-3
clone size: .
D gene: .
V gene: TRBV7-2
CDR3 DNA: TGTGCCAGCAGCAAACTCTTCCCACGACAGGTCACAGATACGCAGTATTTT
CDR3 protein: CASSKLFPRQVTDTQYF

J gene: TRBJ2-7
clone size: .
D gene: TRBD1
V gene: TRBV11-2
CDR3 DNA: TGTGCCAGCAGCTTAGATTCGGGACAGGGCTACGAGCAGTACTTC
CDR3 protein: CASSLDSGQGYEQYF

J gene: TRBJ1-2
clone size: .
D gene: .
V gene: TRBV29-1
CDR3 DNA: TGCAGCGTTGATGGCAGGGGAAGATATGGCTACACCTTC
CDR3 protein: CSVDGRGRYGYTF

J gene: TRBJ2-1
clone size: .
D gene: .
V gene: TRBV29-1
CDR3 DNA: TGCAGCGTTGAATACTACAATGAGCAGTTCTTC
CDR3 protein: CSVEYYNEQFF

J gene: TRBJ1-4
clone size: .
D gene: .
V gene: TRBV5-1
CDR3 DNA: TGCGCCAGCAGCTCGAGGGACTCTGGTGAAAAACTGTTTTTT
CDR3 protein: CASSSRDSGEKLFF

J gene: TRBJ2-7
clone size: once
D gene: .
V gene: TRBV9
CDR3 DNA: TGTGCCAGCAGCGTAGGAGGCAGTAACTACGAGCAGTACTTC
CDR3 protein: CASSVGGSNYEQYF

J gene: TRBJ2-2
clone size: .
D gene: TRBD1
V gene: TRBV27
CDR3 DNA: TGTGCCAGCAGTGTAAGACAGGGGGCTCACGGGGAGCTGTTTTTT
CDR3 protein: CASSVRQGAHGELFF

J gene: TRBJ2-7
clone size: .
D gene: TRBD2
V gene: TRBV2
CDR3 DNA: TGTGCCAGCACCCCGAGGGAGGGGCGATCTTTGGCCTACGAGCAGTACTTC
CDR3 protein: CASTPREGRSLAYEQYF

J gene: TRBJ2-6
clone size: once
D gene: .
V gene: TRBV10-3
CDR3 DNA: TGTGCCATCAGTGAGACGAGGGGGGCCAACGTCCTGACTTTC
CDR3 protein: CAISETRGANVLTF

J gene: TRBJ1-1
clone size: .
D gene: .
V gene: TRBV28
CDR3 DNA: TGTGCCACCCAGGGGAACACTGAAGCTTTCTTT
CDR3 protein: CATQGNTEAFF

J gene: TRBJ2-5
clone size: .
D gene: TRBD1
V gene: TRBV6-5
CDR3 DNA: TGTGCCAGCAGCAGGGGGACAGGGGAGACCCAGTACTTC
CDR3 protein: CASSRGTGETQYF

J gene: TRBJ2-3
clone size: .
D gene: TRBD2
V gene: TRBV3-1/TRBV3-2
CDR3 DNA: TGTGCCAGCAGCCGGGGAGGGTTCAGCACAGATACGCAGTATTTT
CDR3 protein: CASSRGGFSTDTQYF

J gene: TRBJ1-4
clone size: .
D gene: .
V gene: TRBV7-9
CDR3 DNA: TGTGCCAGCAGCGAACTGTCAGGGGATAATGAAAAACTGTTTTTT
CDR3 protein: CASSELSGDNEKLFF

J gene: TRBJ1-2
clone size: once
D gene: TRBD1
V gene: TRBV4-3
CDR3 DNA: TGCGCCAGCAGCCCGCGGGGACAGGCTTATGGCTACACCTTC
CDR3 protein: CASSPRGQAYGYTF

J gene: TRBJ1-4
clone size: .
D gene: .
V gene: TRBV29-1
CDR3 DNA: TGCAGCGTTGAAGTGGGGGGGGTTGAAAAACTGTTTTTT
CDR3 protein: CSVEVGGVEKLFF

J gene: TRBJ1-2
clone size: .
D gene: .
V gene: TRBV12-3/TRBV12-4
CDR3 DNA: TGTGCCAGCAGTTCCGTCTATGGCTACACCTTC
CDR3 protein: CASSSVYGYTF

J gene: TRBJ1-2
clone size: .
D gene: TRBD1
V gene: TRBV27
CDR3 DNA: TGTGCCAGCAGCTCCGACAGGGGATCGAGCGGCTACACCTTC
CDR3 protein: CASSSDRGSSGYTF

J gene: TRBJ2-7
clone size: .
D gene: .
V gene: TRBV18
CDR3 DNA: TGTGCCAGCTCAACCAGACAGCCAGGATCCTACGAGCAGTACTTC
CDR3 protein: CASSTRQPGSYEQYF

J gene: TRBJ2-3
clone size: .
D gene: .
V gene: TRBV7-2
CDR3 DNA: TGTGCCAGCAGCCGGATGCAGGCTGCCGCCCAAGATACGCAGTATTTT
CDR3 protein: CASSRMQAAAQDTQYF